Each of the 13 T cell receptor beta chains below was sequenced from the same sample in a study of T cells in Graves' hyperthyroidism and ophthalmopathy (dated by TCRdb to the late 2010s). Library preparation used multiplex PCR. Sequenced on an Illumina HiSeq 2000. TCR beta CDR3 regions were amplified from RNA transcripts. For the first round of RT-PCR on the TCR CDR3, the HTBI primer set was used together with the Qiagen OneStep RT-PCR kit. TCRdb ran its own pipeline on the public reads, namely fastp trimming at Q25 and MiXCR clone calling, and kept in-frame beta chains. When rows share a CDR3 protein, they turn into one entry using the most common DNA and genes. The sample table contains roughly 420,000 distinct CDR3 sequences; only one count was recorded for 15% to 17% of them. 12% to 15% of the sample belongs to the ten largest clones. The sample consisted of blood. These TCRs come from a woman between 18 and 30 years old with Graves' hyperthyroidism.

This clonotype appeared a few times. The chain is built from TRBV7-2 and TRBJ2-1; TRBD2 might be the D (5 bases). The CDR3 is made up of 15 amino acids. Trimming took 0 bases from V and 7 from J, leaving 13 bases between them. Germline CDR1 SGHTA, CDR2 FQGNSA. The CDR3 loop is CASSLAGAFGNEQFF. The CDR3 bases are TGTGCCAGCAGCTTAGCGGGAGCGTTCGGAAATGAGCAGTTCTTC.

In its sample, this clonotype was seen many times. The gene calls are TRBV7-8 and TRBJ2-3; 9 positions agree with TRBD1. Looked up from germline, CDR1 is SGHVS and CDR2 is FQNEAQ. V gave up 3 bases and J gave up 1 base; unmatched junction bases: 5. The CDR3 has 16 residues. The CDR3 DNA sequence: TGTGCCAGCAGCTTCGACCGGGACAGGGGCACAGATACGCAGTATTTT. Translating it yields CASSFDRDRGTDTQYF.

In its sample, this clonotype was seen a few times. The chain combines TRBV29-1 with TRBJ2-5, with 7 bases identical to TRBD1. The J segment lost 1 base and the V segment lost 5 bases, leaving 4 bases of the junction unmatched. This CDR3 is 13 amino acids long. Germline CDR1 is SQVTM and CDR2 is ANQGSEA. The CDR3 is CSVWGTVQETQYF. CDR3 DNA: TGCAGCGTTTGGGGGACAGTCCAAGAGACCCAGTACTTC. Complete variable domain (other parts from reference TRBV29-1 and TRBJ2-5): SAVISQKPSRDICQRGTSLTIQCQVDSQVTMMFWYRQQPGQSLTLIATANQGSEATYESGFVIDKFPISRPNLTFSTLTVSNMSPEDSSIYLCSVWGTVQETQYFGPGTRLLVL.

The chain recombines TRBV19 with TRBJ1-2; D is uncertain. V lost 8 bases, J lost 0 bases, and 10 bases lay in between. CDR1 LNHDA and CDR2 SQIVND come from the germline V gene (reference sequence). CDR3 length equals 13 residues. The CDR3 sequence is CASAPEANYGYTF. The CDR3 DNA sequence: TGTGCCAGTGCGCCGGAAGCTAACTATGGCTACACCTTC.

The chain carries TRBV18 and TRBJ2-7, with 11 bases that match TRBD1. The CDR3 consists of 16 residues. From germline, CDR1 is KGHSH and CDR2 LQKENI. With 3 bases clipped from V and 0 bases from J, the junction kept 4 bases outside the gene matches. The DNA for the CDR3 is TGTGCCAGCTCACCCGGGGACAGGGGGTCCTCCTACGAGCAGTACTTC. Translating it yields CASSPGDRGSSYEQYF.

This clonotype has a single count. The V call is TRBV27, the J call TRBJ2-6; D unclear. The CDR3 consists of 16 residues. Per germline, CDR1 MNHEY and CDR2 SMNVEV (reference sequence). Trimming took 3 bases from V and 2 from J, leaving 11 bases between them. The CDR3 sequence is CASSFWTGAGANVLTF. The CDR3, as DNA: TGTGCCAGCAGTTTTTGGACGGGTGCTGGGGCCAACGTCCTGACTTTC.

This clonotype turned up a few times. The genes are TRBV5-1 and TRBJ2-7; 8 nucleotides align to TRBD1. Germline values: CDR1 SGHRS, CDR2 YFSETQ. The CDR3 loop spans 18 amino acids. J was trimmed by 0 bases and V by 5 bases; bases with no gene match: 16. Here the CDR3 DNA reads TGCGCCAGCAGTCTGTTACCTTCAGGGGGCAAGAGCTCCTACGAGCAGTACTTC. Translating it yields CASSLLPSGGKSSYEQYF.

This clonotype was seen only a few times. This sequence joins TRBV4-3 and TRBJ1-2, with 8 bases fitting TRBD1. Looked up from germline, CDR1 is LGHNA and CDR2 is YSLEER. The V segment lost 8 bases and the J segment 7 bases; nucleotides outside the gene matches: 9. The CDR3 loop spans 13 amino acids. CDR3 DNA sequence: TGCGCCAGCTCGCCGACAGGGGTGGTTGGCTACACCTTC. Its translation: CASSPTGVVGYTF.

This clonotype was seen repeatedly, ten times or more. The V gene is TRBV29-1, the J gene TRBJ2-1; D tentatively reads TRBD1 or TRBD2 (5 bases each). This CDR3 region has 17 residues. Trimming shortened V by 4 bases and J by 4 bases, and 23 bases separated the two germline ends. In germline, CDR1 is SQVTM, CDR2 ANQGSEA. For the CDR3, the DNA is TGCAGCGTTGGGGAGTGGGACGGCGGCGCCAAGTACAATGAGCAGTTCTTC. Protein sequence: CSVGEWDGGAKYNEQFF.

In this sample, this clonotype turned up a few times. The rearrangement joins TRBV18 to TRBJ1-5; TRBD1 might be the D (6 bases). V was pared by 1 base and J by 0 bases, with 16 bases between. The germline gives CDR1 KGHSH, CDR2 LQKENI. The CDR3 sequence is 18 residues long. CDR3 residues: CASSPRGRTVISNQPQHF. The DNA for the CDR3 is TGTGCCAGCTCACCACGGGGGCGAACAGTTATTAGCAATCAGCCCCAGCATTTT.

This clonotype was seen repeatedly, ten times or more. The gene calls are TRBV28 and TRBJ2-2; perhaps D is TRBD1 or TRBD2 (6 bases each). Germline lookup yields CDR1 MDHEN and CDR2 SYDVKM. V was shortened by 2 bases and J by 7 bases, with 17 bases between the two germline ends. CDR3 size: 16 residues. The CDR3 loop reads CASSLRVSGANGELFF. DNA for the CDR3: TGTGCCAGCAGTTTACGGGTATCGGGGGCTAACGGGGAGCTGTTTTTT.

The rearrangement uses TRBV7-9 and TRBJ2-1; D ambiguous. This CDR3 spans 16 amino acids. CDR1 is SEHNR, CDR2 FQNEAQ, per germline (reference sequence). V was cut by 5 bases and J by 1 base, with 15 bases left in between. The CDR3, as DNA: TGTGCCAGCAGCCCGACCGGAGATAGATCCTACAATGAGCAGTTCTTC. It encodes CASSPTGDRSYNEQFF.

The table lists this clonotype with many counts. The rearrangement uses TRBV7-3 and TRBJ2-2; 8 bases match TRBD2. This CDR3 region has 16 residues. The trim removed 4 bases at V and 2 bases at J, leaving 6 bases unmatched. Germline-derived CDR1 and CDR2 are SGHTA and FQGTGA. The CDR3 sequence is CASSSPRGENTGELFF. In DNA form, the CDR3 reads TGTGCCAGCAGCTCCCCGCGGGGGGAAAACACCGGGGAGCTGTTTTTT.